Each of the 21 T cell receptor beta chains below was sequenced from the same sample in a study of shared clonotypes between healthy human individuals. Measured with immunoSEQ multiplex PCR; TCRdb has only the in-frame clones, and not every one. This sample has 600,000 or so clones, with 85% to 95% found just once. Naive CD8 isolation took CD45RO-negative cells positively selected for CCR7 and excluded terminally differentiated effector memory CD45RA+ cells. Source material: naive CD8+ T cells sorted from blood. The receptors come from a woman aged 25 to 45 in good health.

The V and J genes are TRBV9 and TRBJ2-5; tentatively, D is TRBD2 (6 bases). The DNA end favors TRBJ2-7, so the J call may be wrong. The CDR3 loop spans 14 amino acids. The V gene's germline CDR1 is SGDLS and CDR2 YYNGEE. The CDR3 DNA reads TGTGCCAGCAGCGTAGGCGGGGCACCTACCGAGCAGTACTTC. Protein: CASSVGGAPTEQYF.

The rearrangement links TRBV19 to TRBJ2-7, with D perhaps matching TRBD2 (6 bases). Trimming pared 0 bases from V and 2 bases from J, leaving 23 bases between. The germline CDR1 and CDR2 sequences are LNHDA and SQIVND (reference sequence). The CDR3 has 19 residues. The CDR3 region has the DNA TGTGCCAGTAGTATAGATATTGTGCTCGGGCAGGAGGGAACCTACGAGCAGTACTTC. Translated: CASSIDIVLGQEGTYEQYF.

The chain has TRBV7-9 and TRBJ2-2; 8 bases align to TRBD2. Germline V lookup: CDR1 SEHNR, CDR2 FQNEAQ (reference sequence). V shed 4 bases and J 5 bases; nucleotides not matched to a gene: 3. The CDR3 spans 14 residues. This CDR3 is CASSSGGPTGELFF. The CDR3 coding sequence is TGTGCCAGCAGCTCGGGAGGGCCTACCGGGGAGCTGTTTTTT. Based on the CDR3 plus reference TRBV7-9 and TRBJ2-2, the full variable domain is DTGVSQNPRHKITKRGQNVTFRCDPISEHNRLYWYRQTLGQGPEFLTYFQNEAQLEKSRLLSDRFSAERPKGSFSTLEIQRTEQGDSAMYLCASSSGGPTGELFFGEGSRLTVL.

CDR3: CASSSGQGHYEQYF. CDR3 nucleotides: TGTGCCAGCAGCTCGGGACAGGGGCACTACGAGCAGTACTTC. The chain carries TRBV7-9 and TRBJ2-7; 10 bases map to TRBD1. Germline assignment: CDR1 SEHNR and CDR2 FQNEAQ (reference sequence). J lost 3 bases, V lost 4 bases, and 3 bases had no gene match. CDR3 length: 14 amino acids.

About this clone: Other DNA sequences in this sample translate to the same CDR3. The V and J genes are TRBV27 and TRBJ1-1; the D gene is possibly TRBD1 (6 bases). Trimming removed 2 bases at V and 4 bases at J, with 11 bases between. Germline CDR1 reads MNHEY; CDR2 reads SMNVEV (reference sequence). This CDR3 has 14 residues. CDR3 sequence: CASSLRRGGTEAFF. Written as DNA, the CDR3 is TGTGCCAGCAGTTTACGAAGGGGGGGCACTGAAGCTTTCTTT.

This clone has just one count. The chain joins TRBV28 to TRBJ2-7; 8 positions agree with TRBD1. There are 14 residues in the CDR3. Unmatched junction bases numbered 7, after V lost 7 bases and J lost 2 bases. Germline CDR1 and CDR2: MDHEN and SYDVKM. The CDR3 reads CASMWAGGTYEQYF. DNA for the CDR3: TGTGCCAGCATGTGGGCAGGGGGCACCTACGAGCAGTACTTC.

The J gene is TRBJ2-1, the V gene TRBV29-1; either TRBD1 or TRBD2 may supply D (6 bases each). CDR1 is SQVTM, CDR2 ANQGSEA, per germline. V shed 6 bases and J shed 6 bases, with 21 bases lying between them. The CDR3 is 15 residues long. CDR3 in DNA: TGCAGCGTACAGGGTGGGGACGAGGGAGGCAATGAGCAGTTCTTC. Amino acid sequence: CSVQGGDEGGNEQFF.

The genes are TRBV7-6 and TRBJ2-3; D possibly corresponds to TRBD1 (6 bases). V was cut by 1 base and J by 3 bases, with 11 bases left in between. This CDR3 region has 15 residues. CDR1 is SGHVS, CDR2 FNYEAQ, per germline. The CDR3 loop reads CASSLGQGLTDTQYF. As DNA, the CDR3 is TGTGCCAGCAGCTTAGGGCAGGGGTTAACAGATACGCAGTATTTT. The full variable domain, in which reference TRBV7-6 and TRBJ2-3 provide the parts outside the CDR3, is GAGVSQSPRYKVTKRGQDVALRCDPISGHVSLYWYRQALGQGPEFLTYFNYEAQQDKSGLPNDRFSAERPEGSISTLTIQRTEQRDSAMYRCASSLGQGLTDTQYFGPGTRLTVL.

This chain connects TRBV29-1 to TRBJ2-5; 14 positions match TRBD2. This CDR3 spans 17 amino acids. V lost 4 bases, J lost 3 bases, and 10 bases stayed unmatched. Per germline, CDR1 SQVTM and CDR2 ANQGSEA. The CDR3 region is CSVAGTSGRGLEETQYF. CDR3 sequence (DNA): TGCAGCGTTGCCGGGACTAGCGGGAGAGGATTAGAAGAGACCCAGTACTTC.

V is TRBV6-6 and J is TRBJ2-3; unclear D gene. The germline gives CDR1 MNHNY, CDR2 SVGAGI (reference sequence). The CDR3 length is 13 residues. Between the trimmed V and J ends, which lost 6 bases and 3 bases, there was a span of 10 bases. The CDR3 nucleotides are TGTGCCAGCAGCCTGATGACGACAGATACGCAGTATTTT. It translates to CASSLMTTDTQYF.

The gene calls are TRBV11-1 and TRBJ2-1, with 11 bases fitting TRBD2. Losses at the gene ends were 1 base for V and 5 bases for J; bases not matched to a gene: 7. The CDR3 has 17 amino acids. Germline V lookup: CDR1 SGHAT, CDR2 FQDESV (reference sequence). The CDR3 loop reads CASSLVIAGGGDNEQFF. In DNA, the CDR3 is TGTGCCAGCAGCTTAGTAATAGCGGGAGGGGGGGACAATGAGCAGTTCTTC.

The rearrangement links TRBV6-6 to TRBJ1-2; the D gene is possibly TRBD1 (5 bases). CDR3 length: 14 amino acids. Trimming took off 11 bases at V and 1 base at J, with 17 bases between the two ends. Germline V gene data show CDR1 as MNHNY and CDR2 as SVGAGI (reference sequence). DNA of the CDR3: TGTGCCGGTAGCGGGGGATCCCTTAACTATGGCTACACCTTC. This sequence encodes CAGSGGSLNYGYTF.

The chain carries TRBV5-6 and TRBJ2-7; possibly TRBD1 or TRBD2 for D (6 bases each). From germline, CDR1 is SGHDT and CDR2 YYEEEE. This CDR3 spans 13 amino acids. The ends were cut back, 0 bases at V and 5 bases at J, with 9 bases in the middle. Here the CDR3 DNA reads TGTGCCAGCAGCTTGGCACGGGGGCACGAGCAGTACTTC. It yields the protein CASSLARGHEQYF.

The V and J genes are TRBV2 and TRBJ2-7; 12 bases agree with TRBD2. The V gene end was trimmed by 8 bases and the J gene end by 2 bases; junction bases not matched to a gene: 4. Germline V gives CDR1 SNHLY, CDR2 FYNNEI. The length of the CDR3 is 14 residues. CDR3 nucleotides: TGTGCCAGCGGGGGACTAGCGGGTACCTACGAGCAGTACTTC. Translating it yields CASGGLAGTYEQYF.

This chain uses TRBV19 with TRBJ1-1; unclear D gene. The germline V gene encodes CDR1 LNHDA and CDR2 SQIVND (reference sequence). The CDR3 is made up of 12 amino acids. Between the trimmed V and J ends, which lost 7 bases and 4 bases, there was a span of 10 bases. The CDR3 bases are TGTGCCAGTACGGACCCTCGCACTGAAGCTTTCTTT. Amino acid sequence: CASTDPRTEAFF.

V usage is TRBV27 and J usage is TRBJ2-3; no clear D gene. The V gene lost 2 bases and the J gene lost 2 bases, with 8 bases spanning the gap. Per germline, CDR1 MNHEY and CDR2 SMNVEV (reference sequence). The CDR3 is 14 residues long. CDR3 sequence reads: CASSLVANTDTQYF. The DNA of the CDR3 is TGTGCCAGCAGTTTAGTTGCGAACACAGATACGCAGTATTTT.

The V gene is TRBV6-6, the J gene TRBJ2-1; D is perhaps TRBD2 (5 bases). V dropped 0 bases and J dropped 11 bases, with 11 bases sitting between them. Per the germline V gene, CDR1 is MNHNY and CDR2 is SVGAGI (reference sequence). This CDR3 is 13 amino acids long. The CDR3 loop reads CASSYSSGTKQFF. The CDR3 DNA sequence: TGTGCCAGCAGTTACTCGAGCGGCACCAAGCAGTTCTTC.

CDR3 amino acids: CASSSDRSRPQHF. The CDR3 nucleotides are TGTGCCAGCAGTTCCGACAGGAGTCGGCCCCAGCATTTT. This sequence joins TRBV27 and TRBJ1-5; a possible D gene is TRBD1 (6 bases). The ends were cut back, 4 bases at V and 9 bases at J, with 13 bases in the middle. CDR3 size: 13 residues. Germline V CDR1 and CDR2: MNHEY, SMNVEV (reference sequence).

V and J are TRBV28 and TRBJ2-5; D is uncertain. The CDR3 is 14 residues long. V lost 1 base and J 0 bases, leaving 6 bases between the germline ends. Germline values: CDR1 MDHEN, CDR2 SYDVKM. This CDR3 reads CASSLFPYQETQYF. DNA for the CDR3: TGTGCCAGCAGTTTATTTCCGTACCAAGAGACCCAGTACTTC.

This sequence joins TRBV27 and TRBJ2-3; D is unresolved. The CDR3 is made up of 10 amino acids. From germline, CDR1 is MNHEY and CDR2 SMNVEV (reference sequence). V lost 1 base to trimming and J lost 12 bases, with 5 bases between them. DNA for the CDR3: TGTGCCAGCAGTTTATTTCCCCAGTATTTT. Its protein is CASSLFPQYF.

V usage is TRBV4-1 and J usage is TRBJ2-7; 7 bases agree with TRBD1. V trimming: 4 bases; J trimming: 2 bases; junction bases outside the gene matches: 8. Germline CDR1 MGHRA, CDR2 YSYEKL. The CDR3 is 15 amino acids. The CDR3 loop reads CASSPRQGRTYEQYF. CDR3 coding DNA: TGCGCCAGCAGCCCGAGACAGGGACGCACCTACGAGCAGTACTTC.